These 19 T cell receptor beta chains share one sample of origin, sequenced in a study of shared clonotypes between healthy human individuals. Naive CD8 cells were CD45RO-negative, positively selected for CCR7, excluding terminally differentiated effector memory CD45RA+ cells. TCRdb keeps only in-frame clones here, not all; method: immunoSEQ multiplex PCR. The repertoire holds about 2.2 million clones, with just under 95% as singletons. Sequencing input: naive CD8+ T cells from PBMCs. All receptors derive from a man aged 18 to 29 in good health. Some clones in this sample may be carry-over from other donors' samples.

The rearrangement links TRBV11-3 to TRBJ2-7; D is possibly TRBD2 (5 bases). Germline assignment: CDR1 SGHNT and CDR2 YENEEA. CDR3 length equals 13 residues. The V end lost 0 bases, the J end lost 5 bases, and 8 bases lay between the germline ends. The CDR3 nucleotides read TGTGCCAGCAGCTTAGATGGCGGGCACGAGCAGTACTTC. This translates into CASSLDGGHEQYF.

The chain recombines TRBV7-8 with TRBJ2-6; TRBD1 might be the D (6 bases). Per the germline V gene, CDR1 is SGHVS and CDR2 is FQNEAQ. The CDR3 consists of 16 residues. V lost 0 bases, J lost 4 bases, and 10 bases lay in between. The CDR3 sequence: CASSLAAGTGANVLTF. CDR3 bases: TGTGCCAGCAGCTTAGCAGCCGGGACAGGGGCCAACGTCCTGACTTTC. Based on the CDR3 plus reference TRBV7-8 and TRBJ2-6, the full variable domain is GAGVSQSPRYKVAKRGQDVALRCDPISGHVSLFWYQQALGQGPEFLTYFQNEAQLDKSGLPSDRFFAERPEGSVSTLKIQRTQQEDSAVYLCASSLAAGTGANVLTFGAGSRLTVL.

This chain joins TRBV27 and TRBJ1-2; tentatively, D is TRBD1 (5 bases). CDR1 and CDR2 from the germline V gene are MNHEY and SMNVEV (reference sequence). CDR3 size: 14 residues. V gave up 3 bases and J gave up 3 bases, with 11 bases separating them. CDR3 region: CASSFGGSDYGYTF. CDR3 coding DNA: TGTGCCAGCAGTTTTGGGGGTTCAGACTATGGCTACACCTTC.

The chain employs TRBV30 and TRBJ2-3, with D perhaps being TRBD1 or TRBD2 (5 bases each). The CDR3 consists of 14 residues. Trimming shortened V by 3 bases and J by 2 bases, and 12 bases separated the two germline ends. Per the germline V gene, CDR1 is GTSNPN and CDR2 is SVGIG (reference sequence). CDR3 in DNA: TGTGCCTGGAGGAGGGGCAAGTCCACAGATACGCAGTATTTT. Amino acids: CAWRRGKSTDTQYF.

Notes on this clone: Other DNA sequences from this sample encode an identical CDR3 as well. This rearrangement joins TRBV9 to TRBJ2-1, with unresolved D. There are 12 residues in the CDR3. Looked up from germline, CDR1 is SGDLS and CDR2 is YYNGEE. V dropped 3 bases and J dropped 4 bases, with 5 bases sitting between them. The CDR3 is CASSASYNEQFF. The CDR3 DNA reads as TGTGCCAGCAGCGCATCATACAATGAGCAGTTCTTC.

The chain recombines TRBV15 with TRBJ2-5; D perhaps matches TRBD1 (6 bases). Germline CDR1 reads LNHNV; CDR2 reads YYDKDF (reference sequence). Trimming removed 0 bases at V and 4 bases at J, with 12 bases between. This CDR3 spans 15 amino acids. The chain's CDR3 is CATSRDREGGETQYF. The CDR3 DNA sequence: TGTGCCACCAGCAGAGATCGGGAAGGGGGAGAGACCCAGTACTTC. Full variable domain (outside the CDR3, taken from reference TRBV15 and TRBJ2-5): DAMVIQNPRYQVTQFGKPVTLSCSQTLNHNVMYWYQQKSSQAPKLLFHYYDKDFNNEADTPDNFQSRRPNTSFCFLDIRSPGLGDTAMYLCATSRDREGGETQYFGPGTRLLVL.

DNA of the CDR3: TGTGCCAGCAGCCCAAGCATGGGTTTCACCGGGGAGCTGTTTTTT. Its protein product is CASSPSMGFTGELFF. This chain links TRBV4-2 with TRBJ2-2; D is ambiguous. This CDR3 comprises 15 residues. The germline V gene has CDR1 LGHNA and CDR2 YNFKEQ. The V and J ends lost 4 bases and 4 bases respectively, with 13 bases between them.

This clone was seen only once. This sequence joins TRBV10-3 and TRBJ2-1; tentatively, D is TRBD1 (5 bases). The CDR3 is made up of 19 amino acids. Deletions cut 5 bases from V and 3 bases from J, with 26 bases between. The germline gives CDR1 ENHRY, CDR2 SYGVKD. The CDR3 DNA follows: TGTGCCATCAGTACCCTCAAGGGGCAGCCCTCCTCTCTCTACAATGAGCAGTTCTTC. Amino acids: CAISTLKGQPSSLYNEQFF.

V and J are TRBV25-1 and TRBJ1-2, with 9 bases lining up with TRBD1. Trimming at V came to 3 bases and at J to 7 bases, leaving 6 bases not matched to a gene. CDR1 is MGHDK and CDR2 is SYGVNS in the germline V gene. The CDR3 runs to 14 residues. The CDR3 reads CASSDPGQGTGYTF. CDR3 coding DNA: TGTGCCAGCAGTGACCCGGGACAGGGAACTGGCTACACCTTC.

The chain couples TRBV5-1 to TRBJ2-2; 11 bases map to TRBD1. V was clipped by 5 bases and J by 5 bases; unmatched bases: 17. CDR3 length: 19 amino acids. Germline CDR1 reads SGHRS; CDR2 reads YFSETQ. This CDR3 is CASRPDRGRISGGTGELFF. The DNA for the CDR3 is TGCGCCAGCAGACCGGACAGGGGGCGCATCTCGGGTGGGACCGGGGAGCTGTTTTTT.

The rearrangement joins TRBV5-1 to TRBJ2-1; possibly TRBD2 for D (6 bases). The ends were cut back, 1 base at V and 0 bases at J, with 14 bases in the middle. The CDR3 runs 17 residues. The germline gives CDR1 SGHRS, CDR2 YFSETQ. In DNA, the CDR3 is TGCGCCAGCAGCTTGCGGGGGTCAGTTGGCTCCTACAATGAGCAGTTCTTC. Translated: CASSLRGSVGSYNEQFF. The full variable domain, with the rest looked up from reference TRBV5-1 and TRBJ2-1, is KAGVTQTPRYLIKTRGQQVTLSCSPISGHRSVSWYQQTPGQGLQFLFEYFSETQRNKGNFPGRFSGRQFSNSRSEMNVSTLELGDSALYLCASSLRGSVGSYNEQFFGPGTRLTVL.

The chain carries TRBV6-4 and TRBJ2-1, with 7 nucleotides matching TRBD2. The CDR3 covers 15 residues. Per germline, CDR1 MRHNA and CDR2 SNTAGT. The junction had 6 bases not matched to a gene; V was cut back by 0 bases and J by 7 bases. The CDR3 nucleotides are TGTGCCAGCAGTGACTCAGGCGGGAGTGGAAATGAGCAGTTCTTC. Encoded protein: CASSDSGGSGNEQFF.

This clone occurred once. The V and J genes are TRBV7-9 and TRBJ2-7; D uncertain. Per the germline V gene, CDR1 is SEHNR and CDR2 is FQNEAQ (reference sequence). V was shortened by 3 bases and J by 3 bases, with 9 bases between the two germline ends. The CDR3 is 13 residues long. CDR3 region: CASSFADDYEQYF. The CDR3 DNA follows: TGTGCCAGCAGCTTCGCCGACGACTACGAGCAGTACTTC. Full variable domain (remainder filled in from reference TRBV7-9 and TRBJ2-7): DTGVSQNPRHKITKRGQNVTFRCDPISEHNRLYWYRQTLGQGPEFLTYFQNEAQLEKSRLLSDRFSAERPKGSFSTLEIQRTEQGDSAMYLCASSFADDYEQYFGPGTRLTVT.

V and J are TRBV13 and TRBJ2-1; perhaps TRBD2 as D (5 bases). There are 16 residues in the CDR3. The V and J ends lost 6 bases and 4 bases respectively, with 19 bases between them. In germline, CDR1 is PRHDT, CDR2 FYEKMQ (reference sequence). This CDR3 is CASSWEQTSAYNEQFF. For the CDR3, the DNA is TGTGCCAGCAGTTGGGAGCAGACGTCCGCATACAATGAGCAGTTCTTC.

Here the CDR3 reads CASSLTPGSGNTIYF. The CDR3 region has the DNA TGTGCCAGCAGCTTGACCCCTGGGTCTGGAAACACCATATATTTT. J is TRBJ1-3 and V is TRBV11-2; no clear D gene. The V end was cut by 3 bases, the J end by 1 base, with 10 bases between. CDR1 and CDR2 from the germline V gene are SGHAT and FQNNGV. CDR3 length: 15 residues.

CDR3 sequence: CASSPPGTTRGSNTGELFF. The CDR3 DNA reads TGTGCCAGCTCACCTCCCGGGACCACGAGGGGCTCGAACACCGGGGAGCTGTTTTTT. V and J are TRBV18 and TRBJ2-2, with D possibly being TRBD1 or TRBD2 (5 bases each). The CDR3 sequence is 19 residues long. Per germline, CDR1 KGHSH and CDR2 LQKENI. V lost 3 bases and J 0 bases, leaving 20 bases between the germline ends. The whole variable domain, filled in from reference TRBV18 and TRBJ2-2, reads NAGVMQNPRHLVRRRGQEARLRCSPMKGHSHVYWYRQLPEEGLKFMVYLQKENIIDESGMPKERFSAEFPKEGPSILRIQQVVRGDSAAYFCASSPPGTTRGSNTGELFFGEGSRLTVL.

This clone was seen more than once but under ten times. The chain combines TRBV30 with TRBJ1-1, with 7 nucleotides matching TRBD1. The germline V gene has CDR1 GTSNPN and CDR2 SVGIG (reference sequence). This CDR3 has 13 amino acids. With V trimmed by 4 bases and J by 8 bases, 10 bases remained unmatched. CDR3: CAWTGGTNSEAFF. The CDR3 DNA reads as TGTGCCTGGACAGGGGGAACGAACTCCGAAGCTTTCTTT.

This chain uses TRBV9 with TRBJ2-7; D unresolved. The V gene lost 4 bases and the J gene lost 2 bases, with 7 bases spanning the gap. Looked up from germline, CDR1 is SGDLS and CDR2 is YYNGEE. The CDR3 sequence is 12 residues long. This CDR3 reads CASSPRTYEQYF. The CDR3 DNA is TGTGCCAGCAGCCCTAGAACCTACGAGCAGTACTTC.

The sample holds one count of this clone. The DNA for the CDR3 is TGTGCCAGTAGTCCGGGGGAAGGTGGTCATGGCTACACCTTC. The encoded protein is CASSPGEGGHGYTF. The V and J genes are TRBV19 and TRBJ1-2; D might be TRBD1 (5 bases). The V end lost 5 bases, the J end lost 6 bases, and 16 bases lay between the germline ends. This CDR3 is 14 amino acids long. Germline CDR1 is LNHDA and CDR2 is SQIVND (reference sequence).